The 25 T cell receptor beta chains below come from one sample, sequenced in a study of T cells after yellow fever vaccination (dated by TCRdb to the late 2010s). The treatment or condition label here, explained by the study, means: live attenuated yellow fever vaccine strain. The method behind the library was 5' RACE. Instrument on record: Illumina NovaSeq 6000. The public reads were reprocessed in TCRdb via fastp at Q25 and MiXCR, keeping in-frame beta chains. One record per CDR3 amino acid sequence lists the most common genes and DNA. The sample table records about 130,000 distinct CDR3 sequences; about 8.8% of these occur just once. 40% of the sample is held by the ten biggest clonotypes. The sample consisted of CD8+ T cells sorted from PBMCs, taken on the day of the yellow fever booster vaccination. The receptors originated from a young man who received the YFV17D yellow fever vaccine.

This chain uses TRBV5-5 with TRBJ2-3, with 12 bases matching TRBD2. This CDR3 is built from 19 residues. The V segment lost 4 bases and the J segment 4 bases; nucleotides outside the gene matches: 16. Germline-derived CDR1 and CDR2 are SGHKS and YYEKEE (reference sequence). CDR3 coding DNA: TGTGCCAGCAGCCTAGCCTCCCGGACTAGCGGGGAGGGCGCAGATACGCAGTATTTT. Encoded protein: CASSLASRTSGEGADTQYF.

The chain links TRBV7-3 to TRBJ2-2; 14 bases fit TRBD2. Losses at the gene ends were 6 bases for V and 4 bases for J; bases not matched to a gene: 4. The CDR3 is 16 residues long. CDR1 SGHTA and CDR2 FQGTGA come from the germline V gene. The CDR3 reads CASRTTSGGATGELFF. Written as DNA, the CDR3 is TGTGCCAGCAGGACGACTAGCGGGGGGGCCACCGGGGAGCTGTTTTTT.

V usage is TRBV27 and J usage is TRBJ2-7, with unresolved D. The germline V and J ends were trimmed by 5 bases and 2 bases, with 7 bases remaining between them. CDR1 and CDR2 (germline): MNHEY, SMNVEV (reference sequence). The CDR3 runs to 12 residues. CDR3 in amino acids: CASSRTPYEQYF. The CDR3 nucleotides read TGTGCCAGCAGTCGAACCCCCTACGAGCAGTACTTC.

The rearrangement joins TRBV28 to TRBJ1-2; tentative D call: TRBD1 (6 bases). Germline assignment: CDR1 MDHEN and CDR2 SYDVKM. The length of the CDR3 is 12 residues. Trimming removed 3 bases at V and 7 bases at J, with 9 bases between. The CDR3 is CASSLGAAGYTF. DNA of the CDR3: TGTGCCAGCAGTTTGGGGGCTGCTGGCTACACCTTC.

This rearrangement joins TRBV6-2 or TRBV6-3 to TRBJ2-5; D is unclear. The germline V and J ends were trimmed by 0 bases and 11 bases, with 7 bases remaining between them. Germline-derived CDR1 and CDR2 are MNHEY and SVGEGT. This CDR3 is 11 amino acids long. The DNA of the CDR3 is TGTGCCAGCAGTTACTCGACGGTACAGTACTTC. It encodes CASSYSTVQYF.

This clonotype has only a few counts. The rearrangement links TRBV27 to TRBJ1-4; D not resolved. The CDR3 covers 14 residues. Germline loops: CDR1 MNHEY, CDR2 SMNVEV (reference sequence). The germline V and J ends were trimmed by 4 bases and 11 bases, with 17 bases remaining between them. This chain's CDR3 is CASSSDMELEKLFF. CDR3 nucleotide sequence: TGTGCCAGCAGTTCCGATATGGAACTGGAGAAACTGTTTTTT.

This clonotype was picked up a small number of times. This sequence joins TRBV11-2 and TRBJ2-7; TRBD1 aligns across 8 bases. CDR3 size: 15 residues. Germline CDR1 is SGHAT and CDR2 is FQNNGV. The V segment lost 5 bases and the J segment 3 bases; nucleotides outside the gene matches: 9. CDR3 sequence (DNA): TGTGCCAGCAGCCTAACAGGACAGGGTTTCTACGAGCAGTACTTC. Its translation is CASSLTGQGFYEQYF.

This clonotype was detected only a few times. This chain joins TRBV9 and TRBJ2-7, with 8 bases aligning to TRBD2. The trim removed 0 bases at V and 7 bases at J, leaving 3 bases unmatched. The CDR3 consists of 13 residues. Germline assignment: CDR1 SGDLS and CDR2 YYNGEE. The CDR3 DNA sequence: TGTGCCAGCAGCGTAGTGGCGGGGGGTGAGCAGTACTTC. It translates to CASSVVAGGEQYF.

This clonotype was observed a few times. The chain employs TRBV20-1 and TRBJ1-5; D is uncertain. V was pared by 6 bases and J by 2 bases, with 14 bases between. The CDR3 sequence is 14 residues long. The germline CDR1 and CDR2 sequences are DFQATT and SNEGSKA (reference sequence). In DNA form, the CDR3 reads TGCAGTGCCCCATCCGGGTACCGCAATCAGCCCCAGCATTTT. This sequence encodes CSAPSGYRNQPQHF.

This clonotype was counted a few times. V gene TRBV4-3 combines with J gene TRBJ2-2; TRBD2 matches 8 bases. Germline V lookup: CDR1 LGHNA, CDR2 YSLEER. CDR3 length: 17 residues. With 4 bases clipped from V and 6 bases from J, the junction kept 13 bases outside the gene matches. As DNA, the CDR3 is TGCGCCAGCAGCCCGCGCTTACTAGCGGTGGGCGCCGGGGAGCTGTTTTTT. Translating gives CASSPRLLAVGAGELFF.

The chain carries TRBV7-9 and TRBJ2-3; 9 bases are a match to TRBD2. CDR1 is SEHNR and CDR2 is FQNEAQ in the germline V gene (reference sequence). This CDR3 has 16 residues. The junction had 6 bases not matched to a gene; V was cut back by 1 base and J by 4 bases. The CDR3 DNA reads TGTGCCAGCAGCTTAGATGGCGGGGGGGGCGCAGATACGCAGTATTTT. It specifies CASSLDGGGGADTQYF.

This clonotype was observed a handful of times. The chain links TRBV29-1 to TRBJ2-1; a weak D match, TRBD1 (6 bases). CDR1 is SQVTM and CDR2 is ANQGSEA in the germline V gene. With 0 bases removed from V and 9 bases from J, the gap between germline ends came to 6 bases. The CDR3 contains 11 residues. This CDR3 reads CSVEEGGEQFF. CDR3 sequence (DNA): TGCAGCGTTGAAGAAGGGGGTGAGCAGTTCTTC.

The V and J genes are TRBV12-3 or TRBV12-4 and TRBJ2-5; TRBD2 matches at 9 bases. V shed 5 bases and J 5 bases; nucleotides not matched to a gene: 3. This CDR3 region has 13 residues. CDR3 sequence reads: CASSPGLAETQYF. The CDR3 region has the DNA TGTGCCAGCAGTCCAGGACTAGCGGAGACCCAGTACTTC.

The chain uses TRBV28 and TRBJ1-5, with D uncertain. V was cut by 2 bases and J by 1 base, with 12 bases left in between. The germline V gene encodes CDR1 MDHEN and CDR2 SYDVKM. CDR3 length: 16 residues. The CDR3 DNA reads as TGTGCCAGCAGTTTACAGACCACGGGCAGCAATCAGCCCCAGCATTTT. This codes for CASSLQTTGSNQPQHF.

CDR3 region: CASSFGLTRGYGYTF. The CDR3 DNA follows: TGTGCCAGCAGCTTCGGGCTAACCAGGGGCTATGGCTACACCTTC. The chain couples TRBV5-8 to TRBJ1-2; maybe TRBD1 (6 bases). The CDR3 is made up of 15 amino acids. The germline CDR1 and CDR2 sequences are SGHTS and YDEGEE. V was shortened by 2 bases and J by 4 bases, with 15 bases between the two germline ends.

This clonotype was found a few times. This chain links TRBV9 with TRBJ2-7; possibly TRBD1 for D (7 bases). Trimming pared 4 bases from V and 3 bases from J, leaving 14 bases between. The CDR3 runs 14 residues. Germline V CDR1 and CDR2: SGDLS, YYNGEE. The CDR3 coding sequence is TGTGCCAGCAGCCCGGGGGCAGGGGGCTACGAGCAGTACTTC. Residues: CASSPGAGGYEQYF.

Only a few counts were recorded for this clonotype. The chain has TRBV28 and TRBJ2-1, with D possibly being TRBD1 (5 bases). In germline, CDR1 is MDHEN, CDR2 SYDVKM. The CDR3 is 18 amino acids. Trimming took off 4 bases at V and 0 bases at J, with 19 bases between the two ends. CDR3 residues: CASSWSPLQEYSYNEQFF. CDR3 nucleotide sequence: TGTGCCAGCAGTTGGTCCCCCCTACAGGAATACTCCTACAATGAGCAGTTCTTC.

V and J are TRBV28 and TRBJ2-7; possible D gene TRBD1, 5 bases. Germline assignment: CDR1 MDHEN and CDR2 SYDVKM. This CDR3 is built from 10 residues. Trimming pared 3 bases from V and 9 bases from J, leaving 6 bases between. In DNA form, the CDR3 reads TGTGCCAGCAGTTTTCAGGGGCAGTACGTC. Its protein product is CASSFQGQYV.

This clonotype was seen many times. The chain recombines TRBV4-3 with TRBJ2-1; 11 bases map to TRBD1. This CDR3 spans 18 amino acids. CDR1 and CDR2 from the germline V gene are LGHNA and YSLEER. V lost 0 bases to trimming and J lost 4 bases; unmatched junction nucleotides: 8. The CDR3 protein is CASSQDLGGQGAYNEQFF. The CDR3 DNA is TGCGCCAGCAGCCAAGATCTAGGAGGACAGGGGGCTTACAATGAGCAGTTCTTC.

This clonotype was counted many times. V is TRBV7-2 and J is TRBJ1-1; 8 positions agree with TRBD1. The V and J ends lost 2 bases and 4 bases, in that order; junction bases with no gene match: 12. The CDR3 is 17 amino acids. Germline V CDR1 and CDR2: SGHTA, FQGNSA. The CDR3, as DNA: TGTGCCAGCAGCTTACTGCGGAGGACAGGGAGAAGCACTGAAGCTTTCTTT. This sequence encodes CASSLLRRTGRSTEAFF.

This chain joins TRBV6-6 and TRBJ2-5, with 8 bases identical to TRBD1. The CDR3 loop spans 15 amino acids. V was clipped by 7 bases and J by 2 bases; unmatched bases: 9. Germline V gives CDR1 MNHNY, CDR2 SVGAGI (reference sequence). The CDR3 DNA is TGTGCCAGCACCCGACAGGGGTCGCTTCAAGAGACCCAGTACTTC. This translates into CASTRQGSLQETQYF.

The chain employs TRBV4-1 and TRBJ1-1; TRBD1 agrees at 12 bases. CDR1 is MGHRA, CDR2 YSYEKL, per germline. Trimming took 1 base from V and 7 from J; bases not matched to a gene: 4. This CDR3 spans 15 amino acids. CDR3 nucleotide sequence: TGCGCCAGCAGCCAAGCGGGACAGGGGGCGGTTGAAGCTTTCTTT. Encoded protein: CASSQAGQGAVEAFF.

This clonotype was counted a few times. The chain couples TRBV11-2 to TRBJ2-1; TRBD1 agrees at 9 bases. This CDR3 region has 18 residues. V was clipped by 1 base and J by 4 bases; unmatched bases: 11. Germline loops: CDR1 SGHAT, CDR2 FQNNGV. The CDR3 DNA reads TGTGCCAGCAGCTTAGGTCGGACAGGGGAGGATTTTTACAATGAGCAGTTCTTC. It codes for CASSLGRTGEDFYNEQFF.

This clonotype was observed many times. This chain connects TRBV4-1 to TRBJ2-2; TRBD2 might be the D (6 bases). The V end lost 0 bases, the J end lost 2 bases, and 10 bases lay between the germline ends. The V gene's germline CDR1 is MGHRA and CDR2 YSYEKL. The CDR3 contains 16 residues. The CDR3, as DNA: TGCGCCAGCAGCCAAGAAACGGGGGTTAACACCGGGGAGCTGTTTTTT. Amino acids: CASSQETGVNTGELFF.

Only a few counts were recorded for this clonotype. The chain is built from TRBV20-1 and TRBJ1-3, with D unresolved. The CDR3 extends over 14 amino acids. Trimming took 0 bases from V and 1 from J, leaving 7 bases between them. Germline V CDR1 and CDR2: DFQATT, SNEGSKA (reference sequence). The CDR3 protein is CSARDRQSGNTIYF. In nucleotides, the CDR3 is TGCAGTGCTAGAGATCGTCAATCTGGAAACACCATATATTTT.